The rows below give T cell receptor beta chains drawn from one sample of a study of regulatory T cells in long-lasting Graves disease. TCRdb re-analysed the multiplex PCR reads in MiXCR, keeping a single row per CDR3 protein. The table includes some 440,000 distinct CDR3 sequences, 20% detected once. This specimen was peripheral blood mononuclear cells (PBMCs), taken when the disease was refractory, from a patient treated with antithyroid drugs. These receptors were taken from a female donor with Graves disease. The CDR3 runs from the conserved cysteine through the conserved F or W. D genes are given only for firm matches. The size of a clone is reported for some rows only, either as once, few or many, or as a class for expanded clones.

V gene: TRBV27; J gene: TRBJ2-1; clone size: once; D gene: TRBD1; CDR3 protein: CASSRRTGPNEQFF; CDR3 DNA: TGTGCCAGCAGTAGAAGGACAGGGCCCAATGAGCAGTTCTTC
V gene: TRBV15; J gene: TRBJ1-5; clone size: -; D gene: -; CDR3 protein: CATSRDPGGLSNQPQHF; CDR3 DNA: TGTGCCACCAGCAGAGATCCGGGAGGACTTAGCAATCAGCCCCAGCATTTT
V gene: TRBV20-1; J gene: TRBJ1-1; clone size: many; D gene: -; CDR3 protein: CSAKDSPNTEAFF; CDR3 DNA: TGCAGTGCTAAGGACAGCCCGAACACTGAAGCTTTCTTT
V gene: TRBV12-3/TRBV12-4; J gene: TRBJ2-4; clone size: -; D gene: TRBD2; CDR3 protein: CASRETSGNIQYF; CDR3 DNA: TGTGCCAGCAGGGAGACTAGCGGAAACATTCAGTACTTC
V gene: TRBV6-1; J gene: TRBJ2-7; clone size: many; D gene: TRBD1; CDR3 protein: CASSEGDSSYEQYF; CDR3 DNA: TGTGCCAGCAGTGAAGGGGACAGCTCCTACGAGCAGTACTTC
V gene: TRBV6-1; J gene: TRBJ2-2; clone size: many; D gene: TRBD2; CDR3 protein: CASSRTGTSGANTGELFF; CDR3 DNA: TGTGCCAGCAGTCGAACCGGGACTAGCGGGGCGAACACCGGGGAGCTGTTTTTT
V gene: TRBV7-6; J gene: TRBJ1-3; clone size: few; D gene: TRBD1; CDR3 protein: CASSINRGTGNTIYF; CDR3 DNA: TGTGCCAGCAGCATAAACAGGGGAACTGGAAACACCATATATTTT
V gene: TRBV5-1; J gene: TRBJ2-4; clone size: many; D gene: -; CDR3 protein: CASSLAGENIQYF; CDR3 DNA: TGCGCCAGCAGCTTGGCCGGGGAAAACATTCAGTACTTC
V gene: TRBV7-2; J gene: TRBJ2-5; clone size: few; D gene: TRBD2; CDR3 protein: CASSLEGTSGGYQETQYF; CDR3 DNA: TGTGCCAGCAGCTTAGAAGGGACTAGCGGGGGGTACCAAGAGACCCAGTACTTC
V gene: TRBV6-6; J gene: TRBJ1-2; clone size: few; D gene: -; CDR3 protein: CASSYSGIGGYTF; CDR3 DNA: TGTGCCAGCAGTTACTCGGGCATCGGTGGCTACACCTTC
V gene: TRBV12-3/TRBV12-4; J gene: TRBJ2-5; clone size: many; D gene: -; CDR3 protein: CASSSSRGGQETQYF; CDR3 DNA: TGTGCCAGCAGTTCATCTAGAGGGGGACAAGAGACCCAGTACTTC
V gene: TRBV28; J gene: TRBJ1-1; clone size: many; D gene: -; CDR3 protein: CASRPITGRTEAFF; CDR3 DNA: TGTGCCAGCAGGCCGATAACGGGGCGCACTGAAGCTTTCTTT
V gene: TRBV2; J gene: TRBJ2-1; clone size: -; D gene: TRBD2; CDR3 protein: CASSPWGGSYNEQFF; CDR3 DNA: TGTGCCAGCAGTCCGTGGGGGGGGAGCTACAATGAGCAGTTCTTC
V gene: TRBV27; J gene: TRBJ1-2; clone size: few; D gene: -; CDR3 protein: CASSFLRGYGYTF; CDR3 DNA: TGTGCCAGCAGTTTTCTTCGCGGTTATGGCTACACCTTC
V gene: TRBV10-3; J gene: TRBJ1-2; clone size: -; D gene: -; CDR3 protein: CAISEPGGLGYTF; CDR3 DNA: TGTGCCATCAGTGAGCCTGGGGGGCTCGGCTACACCTTC
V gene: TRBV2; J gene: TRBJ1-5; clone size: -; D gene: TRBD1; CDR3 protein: CAGRTGVLREPQHF; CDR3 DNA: TGTGCCGGCAGAACAGGGGTTTTAAGGGAGCCCCAGCATTTT
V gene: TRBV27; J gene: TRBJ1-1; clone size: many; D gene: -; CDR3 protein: CASSLSHKATEAFF; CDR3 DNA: TGTGCCAGCAGTCTCTCTCACAAAGCCACTGAAGCTTTCTTT
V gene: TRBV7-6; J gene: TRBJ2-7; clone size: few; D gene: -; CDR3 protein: CASSLSSTGSSSYEQYF; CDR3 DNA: TGTGCCAGCAGCTTAAGTTCAACAGGGTCCTCATCCTACGAGCAGTACTTC
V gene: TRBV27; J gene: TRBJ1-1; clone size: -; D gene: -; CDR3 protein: CASSLSQANTEAFF; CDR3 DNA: TGTGCCAGCAGTTTATCGCAGGCGAACACTGAAGCTTTCTTT
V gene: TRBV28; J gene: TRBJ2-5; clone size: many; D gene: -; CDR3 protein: CASSLSGSEVETQYF; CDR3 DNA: TGTGCCAGCAGTTTATCAGGGAGCGAGGTGGAGACCCAGTACTTC
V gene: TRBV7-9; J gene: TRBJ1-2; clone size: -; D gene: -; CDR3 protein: CASSFGRVDGYTF; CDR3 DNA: TGTGCCAGCAGCTTTGGAAGGGTGGATGGCTACACCTTC
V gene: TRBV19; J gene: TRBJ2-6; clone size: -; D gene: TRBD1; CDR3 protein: CASQDRGVGAGANVLTF; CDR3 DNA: TGTGCCAGTCAAGACAGGGGGGTCGGAGCTGGGGCCAACGTCCTGACTTTC
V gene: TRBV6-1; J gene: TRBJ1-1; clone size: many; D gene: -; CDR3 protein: CASSTPRGRDTEAFF; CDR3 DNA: TGTGCCAGCAGTACTCCCCGGGGACGGGACACTGAAGCTTTCTTT
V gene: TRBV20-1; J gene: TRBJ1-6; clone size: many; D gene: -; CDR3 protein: CSATPAFPAVNSPLHF; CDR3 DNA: TGCAGTGCTACCCCCGCGTTCCCAGCAGTTAATTCACCCCTCCACTTT
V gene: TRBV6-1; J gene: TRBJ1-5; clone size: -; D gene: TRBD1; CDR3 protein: CASRWDRRGNQPQHF; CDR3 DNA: TGTGCCAGCAGGTGGGACAGGCGGGGGAATCAGCCCCAGCATTTT
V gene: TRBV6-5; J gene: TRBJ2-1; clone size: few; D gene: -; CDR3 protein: CASSYVLGTSSYNEQFF; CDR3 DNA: TGTGCCAGCAGTTACGTTTTAGGTACGAGCTCCTACAATGAGCAGTTCTTC
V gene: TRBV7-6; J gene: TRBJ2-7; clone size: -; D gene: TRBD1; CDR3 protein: CASSSTGDTYEQYF; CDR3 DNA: TGTGCCAGCAGCTCAACAGGGGACACCTACGAGCAGTACTTC
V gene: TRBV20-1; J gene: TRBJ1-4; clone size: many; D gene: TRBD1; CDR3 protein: CSAVTGQGDEKLFF; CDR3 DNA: TGCAGTGCGGTGACGGGACAGGGAGATGAAAAACTGTTTTTT
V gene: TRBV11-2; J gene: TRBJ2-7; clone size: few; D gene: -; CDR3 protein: CASSFLTRYEQYF; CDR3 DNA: TGTGCCAGCAGCTTCTTGACTAGGTACGAGCAGTACTTC
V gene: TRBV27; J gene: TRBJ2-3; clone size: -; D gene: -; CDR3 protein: CASRELGTLDTQYF; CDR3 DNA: TGTGCCAGCAGGGAATTGGGGACTTTAGATACGCAGTATTTT
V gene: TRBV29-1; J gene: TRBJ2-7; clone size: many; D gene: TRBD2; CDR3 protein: CSAATGTRNEQYF; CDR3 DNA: TGCAGCGCTGCCACCGGGACTAGAAACGAGCAGTACTTC
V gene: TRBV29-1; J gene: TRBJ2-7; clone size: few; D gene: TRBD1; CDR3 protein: CSVRDRVHEQYF; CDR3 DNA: TGCAGCGTAAGGGACAGGGTCCACGAGCAGTACTTC
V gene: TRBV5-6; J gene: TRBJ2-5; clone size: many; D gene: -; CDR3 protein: CASSFLGTETQYF; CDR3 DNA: TGTGCCAGCAGCTTCCTCGGGACGGAGACCCAGTACTTC
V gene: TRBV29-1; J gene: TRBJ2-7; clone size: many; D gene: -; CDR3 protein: CSVSSGVYEQYF; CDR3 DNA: TGCAGCGTTTCTTCGGGAGTCTACGAGCAGTACTTC
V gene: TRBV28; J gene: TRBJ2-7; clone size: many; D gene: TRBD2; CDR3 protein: CASSLRGLAGEQYF; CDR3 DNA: TGTGCCAGCAGTTTAAGAGGGCTAGCGGGGGAGCAGTACTTC
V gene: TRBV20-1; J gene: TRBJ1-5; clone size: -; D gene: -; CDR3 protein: CSAGDKGIGNQPQHF; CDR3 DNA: TGCAGTGCTGGGGACAAGGGGATAGGAAATCAGCCCCAGCATTTT
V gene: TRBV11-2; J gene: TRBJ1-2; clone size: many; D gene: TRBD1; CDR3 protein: CASSRGATGGDYGYTF; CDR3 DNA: TGTGCCAGCAGCCGGGGGGCGACAGGGGGCGACTATGGCTACACCTTC
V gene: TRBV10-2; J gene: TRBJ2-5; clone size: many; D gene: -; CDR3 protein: CASTPASWQETQYF; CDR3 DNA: TGCGCCAGCACCCCAGCGAGTTGGCAAGAGACCCAGTACTTC
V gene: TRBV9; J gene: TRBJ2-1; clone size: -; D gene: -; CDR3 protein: CASSGRGWSEQFF; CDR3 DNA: TGTGCCAGCAGCGGACGTGGGTGGAGTGAGCAGTTCTTC
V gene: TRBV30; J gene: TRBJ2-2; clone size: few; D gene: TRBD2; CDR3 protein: CAWDGGDTGELFF; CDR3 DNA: TGTGCCTGGGACGGGGGGGACACCGGGGAGCTGTTTTTT
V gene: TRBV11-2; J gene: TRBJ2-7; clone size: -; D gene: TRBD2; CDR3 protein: CASSLAWNDVRSGSPDYEQYF; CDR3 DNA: TGTGCCAGCAGCTTAGCATGGAATGATGTCCGTAGCGGGAGCCCCGACTACGAGCAGTACTTC
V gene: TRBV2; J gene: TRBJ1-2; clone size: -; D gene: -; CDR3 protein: CASSSSWVGDLSSYTF; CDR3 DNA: TGTGCCAGCAGCTCAAGCTGGGTAGGGGACCTTAGCAGCTACACCTTC